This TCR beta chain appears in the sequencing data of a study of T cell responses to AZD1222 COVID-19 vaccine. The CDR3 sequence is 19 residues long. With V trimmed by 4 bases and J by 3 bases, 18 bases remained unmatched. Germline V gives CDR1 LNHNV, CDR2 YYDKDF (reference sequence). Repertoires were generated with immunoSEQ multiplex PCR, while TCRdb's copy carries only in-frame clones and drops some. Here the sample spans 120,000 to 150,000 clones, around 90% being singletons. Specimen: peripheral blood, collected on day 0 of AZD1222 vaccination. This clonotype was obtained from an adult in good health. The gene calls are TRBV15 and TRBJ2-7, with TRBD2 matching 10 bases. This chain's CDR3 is CATSTAQTVPLAGIYEQYF. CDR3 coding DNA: TGTGCCACCAGCACAGCCCAAACGGTACCACTAGCGGGGATCTACGAGCAGTACTTC.